This TCR beta chain comes out of a study of blood T cell repertoires in COVID-19. For the study at large: Collection of acute and convalescent COVID-19 samples took place in the United States, Italy and Spain. In each case, the material was cDNA or gDNA derived from T cells, B-cell-depleted T cells, or PBMCs.

The CDR3 contains 16 residues. CDR1 is LGHNA, CDR2 YSLEER, per germline. J lost 9 bases, V lost 0 bases, and 11 bases had no gene match. Authors' processing steps: Amplification from reference gene primers served as the basis for estimated nucleated cell counts. TCRdb's table, derived via immunoSEQ multiplex PCR, lists solely in-frame clones and lacks some. The DNA gave D and trimming, while V, J and clone size come from that table. The repertoire holds 90,000 to 130,000 clones, over 60% seen once, with approximately 3.9% in the top ten. The TCR was taken from a woman aged 80 or over with acute or convalescent COVID-19. The gene calls are TRBV4-3 and TRBJ2-1; 7 bases fit TRBD2. The source material was peripheral blood. CDR3 in amino acids: CASSQEGRVPGGEQFF. The CDR3, as DNA: TGCGCCAGCAGCCAAGAGGGTAGGGTTCCGGGAGGTGAGCAGTTCTTC.